What follows are 8 T cell receptor beta chains derived from one specimen sequenced in a study of blood T cell repertoires in COVID-19. The table came from immunoSEQ multiplex PCR; TCRdb's copy has only in-frame clones and leaves some out. This sample has 250,000 to 300,000 clones, with about 89% found just once. Input material: peripheral blood. Receptor source: a middle-aged man with acute or convalescent COVID-19.

CDR3: CASSLLAGGSYEQYF. In nucleotides, the CDR3 is TGTGCCAGCAGCCTACTAGCGGGGGGCTCCTACGAGCAGTACTTC. The chain links TRBV3-1 (or the pseudogene TRBV3-2) to TRBJ2-7; 12 nucleotides line up with TRBD2. The germline V gene has CDR1 LGHDT and CDR2 YNNKEL (reference sequence). This CDR3 region has 15 residues. V was clipped by 4 bases and J by 0 bases; unmatched bases: 1.

J is TRBJ1-1 and V is TRBV7-3; D is unresolved. Deletions cut 5 bases from V and 0 bases from J, with 7 bases between. Germline assignment: CDR1 SGHTA and CDR2 FQGTGA. This CDR3 has 13 residues. This chain's CDR3 is CASSAYMNTEAFF. The CDR3 coding sequence is TGTGCCAGCAGCGCGTATATGAACACTGAAGCTTTCTTT.

The rearrangement uses TRBV3-1 (or the pseudogene TRBV3-2) and TRBJ2-7, with 15 positions matching TRBD2. From germline, CDR1 is LGHDT and CDR2 YNNKEL (reference sequence). J gave up 6 bases and V 4 bases, and 4 bases lay outside the gene matches. The CDR3 sequence is 15 residues long. The CDR3: CASSPWTSGGGEQYF. CDR3 nucleotides: TGTGCCAGCAGCCCCTGGACTAGCGGGGGGGGCGAGCAGTACTTC.

The chain is built from TRBV5-8 and TRBJ1-2; D remains ambiguous. CDR1 is SGHTS, CDR2 YDEGEE, per germline. V was trimmed by 4 bases and J by 2 bases, leaving 12 bases between them. This CDR3 comprises 14 residues. DNA of the CDR3: TGTGCCAGCAGCCGTACTCCCGGGAACTATGGCTACACCTTC. Its protein product is CASSRTPGNYGYTF.

The V gene is TRBV6-6, the J gene TRBJ2-3; 7 bases agree with TRBD2. V lost 7 bases, J lost 0 bases, and 4 bases stayed unmatched. This CDR3 comprises 14 residues. Per germline, CDR1 MNHNY and CDR2 SVGAGI (reference sequence). The CDR3 DNA sequence: TGTGCCAGCAAGGCGGGGGATAGCACAGATACGCAGTATTTT. As protein: CASKAGDSTDTQYF.

The rearrangement uses TRBV5-1 and TRBJ1-3, with a possible D match to TRBD1 (5 bases). Germline V gene data show CDR1 as SGHRS and CDR2 as YFSETQ. There are 14 residues in the CDR3. Trimming removed 2 bases at V and 7 bases at J, with 13 bases between. The chain's CDR3 is CASSLETVENTIYF. The CDR3 DNA reads TGCGCCAGCAGCTTAGAGACAGTGGAGAACACCATATATTTT.

The CDR3 reads CASSAQGPQETQYF. The CDR3 nucleotides are TGTGCCAGCAGCGCACAGGGGCCCCAAGAGACCCAGTACTTC. This chain links TRBV9 with TRBJ2-5, with 7 bases identical to TRBD1. The CDR3 length is 14 residues. After removal of 3 bases from V and 1 base from J, the junction contained 3 bases not matched to a gene. Germline CDR1 SGDLS, CDR2 YYNGEE.

The V and J genes are TRBV10-3 and TRBJ1-4, with a possible D match to TRBD1 (5 bases). The V gene's germline CDR1 is ENHRY and CDR2 SYGVKD. This CDR3 has 15 residues. Trimming cost V 1 base and J 1 base, with 7 bases left between them. CDR3 sequence reads: CAISEWGGTNEKLFF. The DNA for the CDR3 is TGTGCCATCAGTGAGTGGGGGGGAACTAATGAAAAACTGTTTTTT.